Listed below are T cell receptor beta chains from one sample, sequenced in a study of T cell responses to AZD1222 COVID-19 vaccine. The data were produced by immunoSEQ multiplex PCR, yet TCRdb's version contains in-frame clones alone and is incomplete. This table has roughly 150,000 clones, about 91% appearing once. Sequencing used peripheral blood, obtained on day 0 of AZD1222 vaccination. All receptors derive from an adult in good health. CDR3s include the opening cysteine and the closing phenylalanine or tryptophan. D genes are given only for firm matches.

NA	TRBV6-5	CASSYSTASRDSPLHF
TRBD1	TRBV6-1	CASSEFQGAYEQYF
NA	TRBV12-3/TRBV12-4	CASSPPIINTIYF
NA	TRBV7-9	CASSLARPGHDGYTF
NA	TRBV3-1/TRBV3-2	CASSLGTDLYEQYF
NA	TRBV28	CASYPRFSGNTIYF
NA	TRBV27	CASSHRDSNQPQHF
NA	TRBV19	CASTRGDNQPQHF
TRBD1	TRBV27	CASSLAGTGFSGANVLTF
NA	TRBV12-3/TRBV12-4	CASSFQGNGGYTF
NA	TRBV5-6	CASSLGPGLGPSSFRHF
TRBD1	TRBV29-1	CSVKDRGGDQPQHF
NA	TRBV6-2/TRBV6-3	CASSYRGTKYEQYF
TRBD1	TRBV30	CAWSDGQGTYNEQFF
TRBD2	TRBV9	CASSVADRLAGVVNEQFF
TRBD1	TRBV25-1	CASSATDRGLGGYTF
NA	TRBV5-1	CASSLVTTNYEQYF
NA	TRBV6-5	CASSLSISNQPQHF
NA	TRBV7-3	CASSPGVGEQFF
TRBD1	TRBV19	CASQGAGYEQYF
NA	TRBV30	CAWSRDEVAAEQFF
NA	TRBV28	CASSLRDLIMNTEAFF
TRBD2	TRBV9	CASSVDPWGGRETQYF
NA	TRBV24-1	CATSDSRYQETQYF
NA	TRBV7-8	CASSLEPGVEQYF
NA	TRBV4-3	CASSISSSYNSPLHF
NA	TRBV3-1/TRBV3-2	CASSVSQAYEQYF
TRBD1	TRBV6-2/TRBV6-3	CASSYSDRGARQAYEQYF